The rows below give T cell receptor beta chains drawn from one sample of a study of blood T cell repertoires in COVID-19. Only in-frame clones appear in the TCRdb table, and some are missing; sequencing was by immunoSEQ multiplex PCR. Here the sample spans about 120,000 clones, around 76% being singletons. The material sequenced was peripheral blood. These receptors all come from a woman older than 75 with acute or convalescent COVID-19. The CDR3 runs from the conserved cysteine through the conserved F or W. Each record gives: D gene, clone size, V gene, J gene, CDR3 protein, CDR3 DNA. A D gene is named only where the DNA matches it firmly. Clone size is not always given. Where it is, it says once, few, many or a class for expanded clones.

TRBD2,-,TRBV5-1,TRBJ2-7,CASSLGTGGSGRGTYEQYF,TGCGCCAGCAGCTTGGGAACGGGAGGTAGCGGGAGAGGAACCTACGAGCAGTACTTC
TRBD1,-,TRBV6-5,TRBJ2-5,CAAGQGRGETQYF,TGTGCAGCGGGACAGGGGAGGGGAGAGACCCAGTACTTC
TRBD2,few,TRBV4-2,TRBJ2-1,CASSPGRGGSDDNEQFF,TGTGCCAGCAGCCCGGGGAGGGGCGGGTCGGATGACAATGAGCAGTTCTTC
-,-,TRBV2,TRBJ2-2,CASRGAPYTGELFF,TGTGCCAGCAGGGGAGCACCCTACACCGGGGAGCTGTTTTTT
TRBD1,-,TRBV25-1,TRBJ2-1,CASSDGGQGSREQFF,TGTGCCAGCAGTGACGGGGGACAGGGGAGTCGAGAGCAGTTCTTC
TRBD1,-,TRBV18,TRBJ2-7,CASSRTGSDAQYF,TGTGCCAGCTCACGGACAGGGTCTGACGCGCAGTACTTC
-,-,TRBV10-3,TRBJ2-7,CAISREAYEQYF,TGTGCCATCAGTCGTGAGGCCTACGAGCAGTACTTC
-,-,TRBV29-1,TRBJ2-3,CSVEYLSDTQYF,TGCAGCGTTGAGTATCTTTCGGATACGCAGTATTTT
-,once,TRBV18,TRBJ2-5,CASSEFADTQETQYF,TGTGCCAGCTCAGAGTTCGCGGATACTCAAGAGACCCAGTACTTC
TRBD1,-,TRBV18,TRBJ1-1,CASSPGQDTEAFF,TGTGCCAGCTCACCAGGACAGGACACTGAAGCTTTCTTT
-,few,TRBV24-1,TRBJ2-7,CATSDSPEAGDLCEQYF,TGTGCCACCAGTGATTCCCCGGAGGCTGGGGACTTGTGCGAGCAGTACTTC
TRBD2,-,TRBV7-3,TRBJ2-1,CASSLGGLGNNEQFF,TGTGCCAGCAGCTTAGGGGGACTAGGGAACAATGAGCAGTTCTTC
-,-,TRBV30,TRBJ2-4,CAWSVSSQGNIQYF,TGTGCCTGGAGTGTATCGAGTCAGGGGAACATTCAGTACTTC
-,-,TRBV11-2,TRBJ2-7,CASSLVLSSAGYEQYF,TGTGCCAGCAGCTTAGTATTGTCTAGCGCGGGGTACGAGCAGTACTTC
TRBD1,-,TRBV18,TRBJ1-1,CASSPQGATEAFF,TGTGCCAGCTCACCACAGGGGGCCACTGAAGCTTTCTTT
TRBD1,-,TRBV7-9,TRBJ1-4,CASSLGDSPATNEKLFF,TGTGCCAGCAGCTTGGGGGACAGCCCTGCAACTAATGAAAAACTGTTTTTT
-,-,TRBV21-1,TRBJ1-3,CASSNPPSGNTIYF,TGTGCCAGCAGCAATCCCCCATCTGGAAACACCATATATTTT
-,-,TRBV2,TRBJ2-7,CASSRSRSTQQYF,TGTGCCAGCAGTCGGAGTCGGTCTACGCAGCAGTACTTC
-,-,TRBV12-3/TRBV12-4,TRBJ2-1,CASSFYYNEQFF,TGTGCCAGCAGTTTCTACTACAATGAGCAGTTCTTC
TRBD1,-,TRBV18,TRBJ2-7,CASSPFGTGSYEQYF,TGTGCCAGCTCACCATTCGGGACAGGGTCCTACGAGCAGTACTTC
-,-,TRBV19,TRBJ1-5,CASSIVPDYSNQPQHF,TGTGCCAGTAGTATCGTCCCAGACTATAGCAATCAGCCCCAGCATTTT
-,few,TRBV9,TRBJ1-2,CASSVQGQMDGYTF,TGTGCCAGCAGCGTTCAGGGACAAATGGATGGCTACACCTTC
-,few,TRBV5-6,TRBJ1-2,CASSLIQGSWGYTF,TGTGCCAGCAGCTTGATACAGGGAAGTTGGGGCTACACCTTC
-,-,TRBV10-3,TRBJ1-1,CAISGEGGTEAFF,TGTGCCATCAGTGGAGAAGGGGGCACTGAAGCTTTCTTT
-,-,TRBV5-1,TRBJ1-2,CASSLEGNRGGYTF,TGCGCCAGCAGCTTGGAGGGCAATCGGGGTGGCTACACCTTC
TRBD2,-,TRBV25-1,TRBJ2-1,CASRDAGTSGLREQFF,TGTGCCAGCAGGGATGCCGGGACTAGCGGGCTACGTGAGCAGTTCTTC
-,-,TRBV9,TRBJ2-3,CASSVRSTDTQYF,TGTGCCAGCAGCGTTAGAAGCACAGATACGCAGTATTTT
TRBD1,-,TRBV7-9,TRBJ1-3,CASTLKGDRTGNTIYF,TGTGCCAGCACCCTAAAGGGGGACAGGACTGGAAACACCATATATTTT
-,once,TRBV4-1,TRBJ2-1,CASSQDSGDNEQFF,TGCGCCAGCAGCCAAGATTCAGGTGACAATGAGCAGTTCTTC
-,-,TRBV19,TRBJ1-2,CASAPDRGYGANYGYTF,TGTGCCAGCGCCCCCGATCGAGGGTACGGAGCTAACTATGGCTACACCTTC
TRBD1,-,TRBV11-2,TRBJ2-7,CASSSGQGTGEQYF,TGTGCCAGCAGCTCCGGACAGGGGACGGGCGAGCAGTACTTC
-,-,TRBV5-1,TRBJ1-5,CASRRTEDQPQHF,TGCGCCAGCAGACGGACAGAAGATCAGCCCCAGCATTTT
TRBD2,-,TRBV7-9,TRBJ2-3,CASTLSGGALYTQYF,TGTGCCAGCACCCTTAGCGGGGGGGCCTTATATACGCAGTATTTT
-,-,TRBV10-3,TRBJ1-1,CAISEKDRLTEAFF,TGTGCCATCAGTGAGAAGGACAGACTCACTGAAGCTTTCTTT
-,-,TRBV10-1,TRBJ1-5,CASSDRSGQPQHF,TGCGCCAGCAGTGACCGCTCGGGTCAGCCCCAGCATTTT
TRBD1,medium-sized,TRBV2,TRBJ2-2,CASSPTGAGTGELFF,TGTGCCAGCAGCCCAACAGGGGCAGGCACCGGGGAGCTGTTTTTT
-,once,TRBV5-4,TRBJ1-2,CASSLKGGDRGYTF,TGTGCCAGCAGTCTGAAAGGGGGTGACCGTGGCTACACCTTC
-,few,TRBV30,TRBJ1-6,CAWSGGNSYNSPLHF,TGTGCCTGGAGTGGAGGGAACTCCTATAATTCACCCCTCCACTTT
-,-,TRBV29-1,TRBJ1-4,CSAHMGATNEKLFF,TGCAGCGCCCACATGGGAGCAACTAATGAAAAACTGTTTTTT
TRBD1,-,TRBV5-5,TRBJ1-6,CASSPGTALHSPLHF,TGTGCCAGCAGCCCCGGGACAGCACTACATTCACCCCTCCACTTT
-,-,TRBV7-3,TRBJ2-2,CASSWISGAPITGELFF,TGTGCCAGCAGCTGGATATCTGGGGCCCCGATTACCGGGGAGCTGTTTTTT
TRBD2,-,TRBV5-6,TRBJ2-5,CASSSAGGQETQYF,TGTGCCAGCAGCTCGGCGGGGGGCCAAGAGACCCAGTACTTC
-,-,TRBV6-1,TRBJ1-4,CASSEGQATNEKLFF,TGTGCCAGCAGTGAGGGTCAGGCAACTAATGAAAAACTGTTTTTT
-,-,TRBV7-9,TRBJ1-2,CASSGSGSYGYTF,TGTGCCAGCAGCGGCAGCGGGTCCTATGGCTACACCTTC
TRBD2,-,TRBV29-1,TRBJ2-5,CSVGGLAETQYF,TGCAGCGTTGGAGGACTAGCGGAGACCCAGTACTTC
-,-,TRBV18,TRBJ2-3,CASSPPWEDRTGTDTQYF,TGTGCCAGCTCACCCCCTTGGGAGGACCGAACGGGCACAGATACGCAGTATTTT
-,-,TRBV30,TRBJ2-3,CAWSPTDTDTQYF,TGTGCCTGGAGTCCCACTGACACAGATACGCAGTATTTT
TRBD1,few,TRBV3-1/TRBV3-2,TRBJ2-1,CASTDSGTGDNEQFF,TGTGCCAGCACCGACTCCGGGACAGGGGACAATGAGCAGTTCTTC
TRBD1,-,TRBV4-1,TRBJ2-3,CASSRGQESTDTQYF,TGCGCCAGCAGCCGCGGACAGGAAAGCACAGATACGCAGTATTTT
-,-,TRBV12-3/TRBV12-4,TRBJ2-1,CASSFGNEQFF,TGTGCCAGCAGTTTCGGGAATGAGCAGTTCTTC
-,-,TRBV7-6,TRBJ2-5,CASSLAFRGVQETQYF,TGTGCCAGCAGCTTAGCTTTTCGGGGAGTCCAAGAGACCCAGTACTTC
TRBD1,-,TRBV29-1,TRBJ1-1,CSVGGQGNTEAFF,TGCAGCGTTGGCGGACAGGGAAACACTGAAGCTTTCTTT
TRBD2,-,TRBV24-1,TRBJ2-1,CATSDPGTSGYNEQFF,TGTGCCACCAGTGACCCCGGGACTAGCGGGTACAATGAGCAGTTCTTC